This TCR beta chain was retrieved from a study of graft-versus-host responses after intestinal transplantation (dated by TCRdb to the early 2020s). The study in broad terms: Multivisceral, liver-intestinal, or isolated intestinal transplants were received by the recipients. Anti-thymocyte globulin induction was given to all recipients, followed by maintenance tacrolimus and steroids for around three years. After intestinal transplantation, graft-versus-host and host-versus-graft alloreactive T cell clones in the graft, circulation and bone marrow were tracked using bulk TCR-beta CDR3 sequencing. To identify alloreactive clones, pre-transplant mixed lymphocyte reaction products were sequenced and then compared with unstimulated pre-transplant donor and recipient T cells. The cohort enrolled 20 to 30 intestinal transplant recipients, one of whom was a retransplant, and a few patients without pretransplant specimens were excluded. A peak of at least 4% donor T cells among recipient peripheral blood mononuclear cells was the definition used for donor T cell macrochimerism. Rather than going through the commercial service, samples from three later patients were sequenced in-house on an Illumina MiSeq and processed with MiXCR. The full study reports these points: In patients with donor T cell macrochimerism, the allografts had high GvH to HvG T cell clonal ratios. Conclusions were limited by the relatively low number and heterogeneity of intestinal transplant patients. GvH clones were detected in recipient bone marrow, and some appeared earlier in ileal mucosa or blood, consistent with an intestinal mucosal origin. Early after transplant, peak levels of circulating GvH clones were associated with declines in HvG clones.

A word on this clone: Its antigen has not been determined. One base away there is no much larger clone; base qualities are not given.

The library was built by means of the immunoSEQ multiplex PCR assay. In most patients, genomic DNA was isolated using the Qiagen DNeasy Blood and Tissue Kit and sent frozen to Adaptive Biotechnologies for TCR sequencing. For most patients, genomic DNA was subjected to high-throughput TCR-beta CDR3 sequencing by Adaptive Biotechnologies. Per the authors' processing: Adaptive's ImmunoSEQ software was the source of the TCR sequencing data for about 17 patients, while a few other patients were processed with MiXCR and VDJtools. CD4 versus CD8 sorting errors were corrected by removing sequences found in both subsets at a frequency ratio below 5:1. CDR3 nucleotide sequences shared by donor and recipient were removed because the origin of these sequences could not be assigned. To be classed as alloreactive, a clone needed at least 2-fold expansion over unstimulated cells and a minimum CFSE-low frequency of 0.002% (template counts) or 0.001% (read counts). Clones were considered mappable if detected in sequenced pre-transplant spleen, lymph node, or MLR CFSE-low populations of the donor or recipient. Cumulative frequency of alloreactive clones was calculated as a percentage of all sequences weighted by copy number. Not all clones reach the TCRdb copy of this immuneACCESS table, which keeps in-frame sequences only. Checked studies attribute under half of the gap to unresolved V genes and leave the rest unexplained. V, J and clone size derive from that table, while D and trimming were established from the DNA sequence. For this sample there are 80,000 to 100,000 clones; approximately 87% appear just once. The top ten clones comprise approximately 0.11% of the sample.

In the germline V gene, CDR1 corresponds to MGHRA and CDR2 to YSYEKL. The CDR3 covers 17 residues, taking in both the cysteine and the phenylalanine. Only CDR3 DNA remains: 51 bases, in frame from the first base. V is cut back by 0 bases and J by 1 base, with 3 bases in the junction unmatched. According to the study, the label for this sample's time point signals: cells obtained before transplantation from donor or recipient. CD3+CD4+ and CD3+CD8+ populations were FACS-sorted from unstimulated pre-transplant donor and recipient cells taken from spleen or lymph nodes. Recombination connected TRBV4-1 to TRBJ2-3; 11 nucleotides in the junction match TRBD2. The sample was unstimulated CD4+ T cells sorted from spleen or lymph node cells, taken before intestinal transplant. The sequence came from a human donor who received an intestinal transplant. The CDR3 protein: CASSQEVGLAGTDTQYF. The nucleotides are TGCGCCAGCAGCCAAGAGGTGGGACTAGCGGGCACAGATACGCAGTATTTT.